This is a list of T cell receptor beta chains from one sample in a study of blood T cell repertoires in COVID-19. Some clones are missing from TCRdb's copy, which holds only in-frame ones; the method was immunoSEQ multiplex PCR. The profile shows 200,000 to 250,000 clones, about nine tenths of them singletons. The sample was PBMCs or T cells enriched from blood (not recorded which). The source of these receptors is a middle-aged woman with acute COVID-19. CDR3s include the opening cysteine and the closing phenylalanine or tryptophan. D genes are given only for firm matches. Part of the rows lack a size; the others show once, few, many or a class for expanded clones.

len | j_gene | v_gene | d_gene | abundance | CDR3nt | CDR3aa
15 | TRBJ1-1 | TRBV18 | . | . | TGTGCCAGCTCACCAGAAGGGACATTGAGCTCTGAAGCTTTCTTT | CASSPEGTLSSEAFF
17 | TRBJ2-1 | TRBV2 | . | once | TGTGCCAGCAGTGACCACCCAGGGGTTAGTTTTTACAATGAGCAGTTCTTC | CASSDHPGVSFYNEQFF
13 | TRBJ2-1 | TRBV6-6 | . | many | TGTGCCAGCACCGTTTCCTCCTACAATGAGCAGTTCTTC | CASTVSSYNEQFF
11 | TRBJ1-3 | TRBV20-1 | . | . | TGCAGTGCGCAGGGGGGAAACACCATATATTTT | CSAQGGNTIYF
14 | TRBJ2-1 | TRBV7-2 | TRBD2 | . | TGTGCCAGCAGCCTGACTAGCGCCTACAATGAGCAGTTCTTC | CASSLTSAYNEQFF
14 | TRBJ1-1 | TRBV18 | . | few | TGTGCCAGCTCCATGGACAGAAAGAACACTGAAGCTTTCTTT | CASSMDRKNTEAFF
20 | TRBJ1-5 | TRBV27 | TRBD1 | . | TGTGCCAGCAGTCCCCTAACCCTCGGACAGGGGGATATTAGCAATCAGCCCCAGCATTTT | CASSPLTLGQGDISNQPQHF
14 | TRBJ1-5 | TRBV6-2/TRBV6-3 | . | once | TGTGCCAGCAGTTACCCGACTGACGGTGAGCCCCAGCATTTT | CASSYPTDGEPQHF
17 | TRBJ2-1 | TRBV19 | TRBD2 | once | TGTGCCAGTAGCTCGGGACTAGCGGGGGTAAATTACAATGAGCAGTTCTTC | CASSSGLAGVNYNEQFF
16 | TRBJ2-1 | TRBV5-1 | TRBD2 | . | TGCGCCAGCAGCTTGATGGCGGGGGGGCTACTGAATGAGCAGTTCTTC | CASSLMAGGLLNEQFF
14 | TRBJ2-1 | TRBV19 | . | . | TGTGCCACCATGGGGCAGGCGTCCTACAATGAGCAGTTCTTC | CATMGQASYNEQFF
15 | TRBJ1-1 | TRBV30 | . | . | TGTGCCTGGAGCCCTAGCGGGGGGACGGACACTGAAGCTTTCTTT | CAWSPSGGTDTEAFF
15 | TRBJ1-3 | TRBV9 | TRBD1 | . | TGTGCCAGCAGCGTAGGACAGGGGGTAATGGATACCATATATTTT | CASSVGQGVMDTIYF
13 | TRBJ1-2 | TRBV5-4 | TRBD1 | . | TGTGCCAGCAGCCCCGGACAGGGGGTAGAGAGAACCTTC | CASSPGQGVERTF
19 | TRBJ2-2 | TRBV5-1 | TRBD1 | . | TGCGCCAGCAGCGACAATAACCCCGACAGGGGATTGTCACCCGGGGAGCTGTTTTTT | CASSDNNPDRGLSPGELFF
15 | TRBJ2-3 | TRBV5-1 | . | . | TGCGCCAGCAGCTTGAGCGGCGGGGGCGGAGATACGCAGTATTTT | CASSLSGGGGDTQYF
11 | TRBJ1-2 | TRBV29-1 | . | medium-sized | TGCAGCGTTGGGACAGTTTATGGCTACACCTTC | CSVGTVYGYTF
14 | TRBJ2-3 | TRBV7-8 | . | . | TGTGCCAGCACCGACTCCCTGGGGGCGGATACGCAGTATTTT | CASTDSLGADTQYF
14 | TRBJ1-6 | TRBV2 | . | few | TGTGCCAGCAGTGATCGTCAGGGTAATTCACCCCTCCACTTT | CASSDRQGNSPLHF
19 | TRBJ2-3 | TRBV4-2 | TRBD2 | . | TGTGCCAGCAGCCAGTCCGGGACTAGCGGGGGGCCTAGCACAGATACGCAGTATTTT | CASSQSGTSGGPSTDTQYF
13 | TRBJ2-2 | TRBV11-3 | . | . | TGTGCCAGCAGCTCAAGTGCGGGGCGCGAGCTGTTTTTT | CASSSSAGRELFF
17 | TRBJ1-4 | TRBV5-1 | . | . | TGCGCCAGCAGCTTGGGAAGGTTGGGGGCTACTAATGAAAAACTGTTTTTT | CASSLGRLGATNEKLFF
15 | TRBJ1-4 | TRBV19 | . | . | TGTGCCAGTAGTATAGAAGGATCCAGGGATGAAAAACTGTTTTTT | CASSIEGSRDEKLFF
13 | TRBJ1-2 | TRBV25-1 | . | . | TGTGCCAGCAGACAACAGGGTCGGGATGGCTACACCTTC | CASRQQGRDGYTF
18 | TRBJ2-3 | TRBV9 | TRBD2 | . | TGTGCCAGCAGCTTTGGACTAGCGGGGGGGCCTCTCTCAAATACGCAGTATTTT | CASSFGLAGGPLSNTQYF
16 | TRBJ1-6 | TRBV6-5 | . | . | TGTGCCAGCAGTTCACGGCCCCCGGGGATGAATTCACCCCTCCACTTT | CASSSRPPGMNSPLHF
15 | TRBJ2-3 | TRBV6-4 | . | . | TGTGCCAGCAGTGATACAGGGGGGGCAACAGATACGCAGTATTTT | CASSDTGGATDTQYF
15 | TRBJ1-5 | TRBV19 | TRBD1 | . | TGTGCCAGTACCCGGGACAGAACCCACAATCAGCCCCAGCATTTT | CASTRDRTHNQPQHF
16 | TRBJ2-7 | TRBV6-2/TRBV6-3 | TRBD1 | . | TGTGCCAGCAGTGGCCCCCGGGACAGGCTTACCTACGAGCAGTACTTC | CASSGPRDRLTYEQYF
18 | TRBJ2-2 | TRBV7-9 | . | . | TGTGCCAGCAGCTTACCCCTCCCAGGGGTCGACTACACCGGGGAGCTGTTTTTT | CASSLPLPGVDYTGELFF
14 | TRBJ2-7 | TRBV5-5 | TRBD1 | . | TGTGCCAGCAGCTTGTTCCCAGGGGGTAACGAGCAGTACTTC | CASSLFPGGNEQYF
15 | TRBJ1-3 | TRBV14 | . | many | TGTGCCAGCAGCCAAGGAAACAGCTCTGGAAACACCATATATTTT | CASSQGNSSGNTIYF
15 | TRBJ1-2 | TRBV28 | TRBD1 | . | TGTGCCAGCAGTCTGGGGACAGGGCGTAACTATGGCTACACCTTC | CASSLGTGRNYGYTF
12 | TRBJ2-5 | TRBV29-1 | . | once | TGCAGCGTTAAAAGCGGCCAAGAGACCCAGTACTTC | CSVKSGQETQYF
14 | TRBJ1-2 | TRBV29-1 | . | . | TGCAGCGTTGAAGATCCCCACATCAACTATGGCTACACCTTC | CSVEDPHINYGYTF
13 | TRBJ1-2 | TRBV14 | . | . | TGTGCCAGCAGCCAAGTTAGGGGTCACGGCTACACCTTC | CASSQVRGHGYTF
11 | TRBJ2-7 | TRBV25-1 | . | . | TGTGCCAGCACCTCTTGGGCCGAGCAGTACTTC | CASTSWAEQYF
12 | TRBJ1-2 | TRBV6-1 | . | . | TGTGCCAGCAGTGAGGGCTCCTATGGCTACACCTTC | CASSEGSYGYTF
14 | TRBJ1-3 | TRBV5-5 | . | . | TGTGCCAGCAGCCCTGGACTGGAGGGAAACACCATATATTTT | CASSPGLEGNTIYF
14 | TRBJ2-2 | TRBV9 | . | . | TGTGCCAGCAGCGACCGGACAGTTGGCGGGGAGCTGTTTTTT | CASSDRTVGGELFF
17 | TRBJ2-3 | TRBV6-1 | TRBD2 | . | TGTGCCAGCAGTGAAATTTTAGCGGGGGGAGGCACAGATACGCAGTATTTT | CASSEILAGGGTDTQYF
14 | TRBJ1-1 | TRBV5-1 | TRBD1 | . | TGCGCCAGCAGCTGGGCCCAGGGGGGAACTGAAGCTTTCTTT | CASSWAQGGTEAFF
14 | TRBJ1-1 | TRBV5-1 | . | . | TGCGCCAGCAGCTTCCGGGGGGACAACACTGAAGCTTTCTTT | CASSFRGDNTEAFF
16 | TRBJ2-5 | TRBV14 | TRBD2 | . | TGTGCCAGCAGCTATCGGACTAGCGGGGTTAAAGAGACCCAGTACTTC | CASSYRTSGVKETQYF
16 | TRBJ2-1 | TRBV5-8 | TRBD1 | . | TGTGCCAGCAGCAAACCGACAGGGGTTCTTGGCGATGAGCAGTTCTTC | CASSKPTGVLGDEQFF
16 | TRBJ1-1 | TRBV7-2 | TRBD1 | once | TGTGCCAGCAGCTCGACAGGGGGAAACGTGTACACTGAAGCTTTCTTT | CASSSTGGNVYTEAFF
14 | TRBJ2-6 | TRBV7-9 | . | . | TGTGCCAGCAGCTACCCCAGGCAATTTAACGTCCTGACTTTC | CASSYPRQFNVLTF
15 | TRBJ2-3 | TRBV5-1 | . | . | TGCGCCAGCAGCTTGCAATCACCAGGGTCAGATACGCAGTATTTT | CASSLQSPGSDTQYF
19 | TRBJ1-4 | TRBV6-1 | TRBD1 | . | TGTGCCAGCAGTGAAGAGGACAGGGGGCGTCGGAATGTAAATGAAAAACTGTTTTTT | CASSEEDRGRRNVNEKLFF
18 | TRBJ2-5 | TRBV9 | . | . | TGTGCCAGCAGCGGTCTAGTCGGGGGTGCCTACAACCAAGAGACCCAGTACTTC | CASSGLVGGAYNQETQYF
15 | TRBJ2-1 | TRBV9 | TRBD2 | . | TGTGCCAGCAGCGGACTAGCGGGGGCCAACAATGAGCAGTTCTTC | CASSGLAGANNEQFF
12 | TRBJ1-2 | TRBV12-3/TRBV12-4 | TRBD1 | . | TGTGCCAGCAGTCAGGGGGCTTATGGCTACACCTTC | CASSQGAYGYTF
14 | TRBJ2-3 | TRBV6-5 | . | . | TGTGCCAGCAGGGTAACTTCTAGCACAGATACGCAGTATTTT | CASRVTSSTDTQYF
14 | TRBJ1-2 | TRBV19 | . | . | TGTGCCAGTAGTATAGTAGGGGCTGGCTATGGCTACACCTTC | CASSIVGAGYGYTF